A selection of T cell receptor beta chains follows, all from one sample in a study of T cell repertoires in cytomegalovirus infection. Which antigens these TCRs recognize remains unknown. MiXCR, run by TCRdb on the reads, gives a single entry per CDR3 protein. Found here are about 890,000 distinct CDR3 sequences, less than 40% of them singletons; the top ten hold roughly an eighth. The source material was cultured CD8+ T cells from PBMCs, sampled from culture after CMV antigen stimulation. The origin of the receptors is a human donor in good health (CMV status not recorded). Some clones in this sample may be carry-over from other donors' samples. Each CDR3 is given with its conserved first and last residue. A D gene is named only where the DNA matches it firmly. A clone size is listed for some rows: how often the clone was seen (once, few, many), or a class if it is expanded.

d_call: NA; j_call: TRBJ2-7; clone_size: few; v_call: TRBV11-1; cdr3_nt: TGTGCCAGCAGCTTAGAGGGACTGGTGGCCGAGCAGTACTTC; cdr3_aa: CASSLEGLVAEQYF
d_call: TRBD1; j_call: TRBJ2-7; clone_size: NA; v_call: TRBV25-1; cdr3_nt: TGTGCCAGCAGTGGACAGGGGTTGGGGCCAGGCGAGCAGTACTTC; cdr3_aa: CASSGQGLGPGEQYF
d_call: TRBD1; j_call: TRBJ2-2; clone_size: few; v_call: TRBV7-6; cdr3_nt: TGTGCCAGCCGACAGAGACAGGGGGACACCGGGGAGCTGTTTTTT; cdr3_aa: CASRQRQGDTGELFF
d_call: NA; j_call: TRBJ1-4; clone_size: NA; v_call: TRBV7-9; cdr3_nt: TGTGCCAGCAGCTTAGGGCAGACGGGTGAAAAACTGTTTTTT; cdr3_aa: CASSLGQTGEKLFF
d_call: NA; j_call: TRBJ2-6; clone_size: many; v_call: TRBV6-5; cdr3_nt: TGTGCCAGCAGTTTCCAGGGGACGGCTGGGGCCAACGTCCTGACTTTC; cdr3_aa: CASSFQGTAGANVLTF
d_call: NA; j_call: TRBJ1-2; clone_size: NA; v_call: TRBV4-1; cdr3_nt: TGCGCCAGCAGCCAAGCCGGGACAAGGGATGGCTACACCTTC; cdr3_aa: CASSQAGTRDGYTF
d_call: TRBD1; j_call: TRBJ1-1; clone_size: many; v_call: TRBV6-1; cdr3_nt: TGTGCCAGTGGGTCGGACAGGGGTTGGGACACTGAAGCTTTCTTT; cdr3_aa: CASGSDRGWDTEAFF
d_call: NA; j_call: TRBJ2-1; clone_size: NA; v_call: TRBV23-1; cdr3_nt: TGCGCCAGCAGTCAATCATCTTTGGGGAAGGACAGCTACAATGAGCAGTTCTTC; cdr3_aa: CASSQSSLGKDSYNEQFF
d_call: NA; j_call: TRBJ2-6; clone_size: NA; v_call: TRBV9; cdr3_nt: TGTGCCAGCAGCGTAGTCGAGGGGTTCGAGGCCAACGTCCTGACTTTC; cdr3_aa: CASSVVEGFEANVLTF
d_call: TRBD1; j_call: TRBJ2-5; clone_size: few; v_call: TRBV7-9; cdr3_nt: TGTGCCAGCAGCTTATTGGAATCCGGGACAGAGCGCCAAGAGACCCAGTACTTC; cdr3_aa: CASSLLESGTERQETQYF
d_call: NA; j_call: TRBJ2-5; clone_size: many; v_call: TRBV7-6; cdr3_nt: TGTGCCAGCAGCTTACCCGGGGGAGGAGGAGAGACCCAGTACTTC; cdr3_aa: CASSLPGGGGETQYF